This is a list of T cell receptor beta chains from one sample in a study of T cell changes during pregnancy in multiple sclerosis. Sequenced by immunoSEQ multiplex PCR; TCRdb stores in-frame clones only, minus some. This sample yields about 48,000 clones, of which approximately 92% are seen a single time; approximately 0.91% belongs to the top ten. The material sequenced was CD4+ T cells from peripheral blood mononuclear cells, taken in the second trimester of pregnancy. The receptor set was obtained from a female donor in good health, enrolled as a control in a pregnancy study. CDR3s include the opening cysteine and the closing phenylalanine or tryptophan. The order of the fields is J gene, V gene, D gene, clone size, CDR3 DNA, CDR3 protein. D genes are given only for firm matches. Clone size, where shown, is once, few, many, or a class for clones that have expanded.

>TRBJ2-7|TRBV5-1|TRBD2|-
TGCGCCAGCAGCTTGGCGGGACTAGCGGGAGGAAGCCTCTCCTACGAGCAGTACTTC
CASSLAGLAGGSLSYEQYF
>TRBJ1-3|TRBV10-3|-|-
TGTGCCATCAGTGAGCCCGGGAACACCATATATTTT
CAISEPGNTIYF
>TRBJ1-4|TRBV6-1|-|-
TGTGCCAGTACAGGTGCAACTAATGAAAAACTGTTTTTT
CASTGATNEKLFF
>TRBJ1-5|TRBV28|TRBD1|-
TGTGCCAGCAGGCCTCGGGACAGGGGTAACAATCAGCCCCAGCATTTT
CASRPRDRGNNQPQHF
>TRBJ2-3|TRBV5-4|TRBD1|once
TGTGCCAGCAGCTTTCCGGGACAGGGGCCGGATACGCAGTATTTT
CASSFPGQGPDTQYF
>TRBJ2-7|TRBV7-8|-|-
TGTGCCAGCAGCGTGGGACACCCACCATACGAGCAGTACTTC
CASSVGHPPYEQYF
>TRBJ2-1|TRBV4-1|TRBD2|-
TGCGCCAGCAGCCAGCAGCGGGAGAGGTCCTACAATGAGCAGTTCTTC
CASSQQRERSYNEQFF
>TRBJ2-3|TRBV5-1|-|-
TGCGCCAGCAGCCCGACGGGGGACGGGACAGATACGCAGTATTTT
CASSPTGDGTDTQYF
>TRBJ1-4|TRBV11-2|-|-
TGTGCCAGCAGCCCAACGGTGCTCGGCTTGGGCACTAATGAAAAACTGTTTTTT
CASSPTVLGLGTNEKLFF
>TRBJ2-1|TRBV29-1|TRBD2|-
TGCAGCGTTAACGAGCGGGAGGGAATGGGGAATGAGCAGTTCTTC
CSVNEREGMGNEQFF
>TRBJ1-2|TRBV10-1|-|few
TGCGCCAGCAGTATGGGGAGTTATGGCTACACCTTC
CASSMGSYGYTF
>TRBJ2-1|TRBV7-9|TRBD2|-
TGTGCCAGCAGCTTCGCGGGAGGGTTCTACAATGAGCAGTTCTTC
CASSFAGGFYNEQFF
>TRBJ2-1|TRBV4-2|TRBD2|-
TGTGCCAGCAGCGATAGCGGGGGTTCCAATGAGCAGTTCTTC
CASSDSGGSNEQFF
>TRBJ2-5|TRBV28|-|-
TGTGCCAGCAGTTTAAAGGGGGCGGGGGAGACCCAGTACTTC
CASSLKGAGETQYF
>TRBJ2-2|TRBV10-3|-|once
TGTGCCATGTCTGCAGCGAACACCGGGGAGCTGTTTTTT
CAMSAANTGELFF
>TRBJ2-5|TRBV28|TRBD1|-
TGTGCCAGCAGCCCAGGGGACAGGGGGATAATGCCCCAGTACTTC
CASSPGDRGIMPQYF
>TRBJ2-3|TRBV7-6|-|-
TGTGCCAGCAGCCCAGGCTATAGCACAGATACGCAGTATTTT
CASSPGYSTDTQYF
>TRBJ2-3|TRBV14|TRBD1|-
TGTGCCAGCAGCCAACCTGGACAGGGGACAGATACGCAGTATTTT
CASSQPGQGTDTQYF
>TRBJ2-1|TRBV4-1|TRBD2|once
TGCGCCAGCAGCCAAGGAATAGCGGGATACAATGAGCAGTTCTTC
CASSQGIAGYNEQFF
>TRBJ1-6|TRBV7-6|-|-
TGTGCCAGCAGCTTAGGGTTCCGGTCTGAGAAGAAGAGATTTTCACCCCTCCACTTT
CASSLGFRSEKKRFSPLHF
>TRBJ2-5|TRBV28|TRBD2|-
TGTGCCAGCAGTTTCACGGGGGGAAAAGAGACCCAGTACTTC
CASSFTGGKETQYF
>TRBJ2-7|TRBV7-9|-|-
TGTGCCAGCAGCTTGAAGGGGGACCTAACCTACGAGCAGTACTTC
CASSLKGDLTYEQYF
>TRBJ2-3|TRBV9|-|-
TGTGCCAGCAGCGTAGATGGCCCAGATACGCAGTATTTT
CASSVDGPDTQYF
>TRBJ2-1|TRBV4-2|TRBD2|-
TGTGCCAGCAGCCAGGGACCTCCGCGGGGGGTGACTTACAATGAGCAGTTCTTC
CASSQGPPRGVTYNEQFF
>TRBJ2-2|TRBV6-6|TRBD1|-
TGTGCCAGCAGCCGTGACAGGGGAGGCACCGGGGAGCTGTTTTTT
CASSRDRGGTGELFF
>TRBJ1-4|TRBV7-2|-|-
TGTGCCAGCAGCTTAGTGGGGACATCTAATGAAAAACTGTTTTTT
CASSLVGTSNEKLFF
>TRBJ2-1|TRBV14|-|-
TGTGCCAGCAGCCAAGTGACGGGTGGCTACAATGAGCAGTTCTTC
CASSQVTGGYNEQFF
>TRBJ1-5|TRBV28|-|once
TGTGCCAGCAAGCAGGGCCCCTTTTTAGGGCCCCAGCATTTT
CASKQGPFLGPQHF
>TRBJ1-1|TRBV5-1|-|-
TGCGCCAGCAGCTCTGGACAGCCGAACACTGAAGCTTTCTTT
CASSSGQPNTEAFF
>TRBJ2-4|TRBV28|TRBD2|-
TGTGCCAGCCTTTCCGCGGGGGGCCAAAACATTCAGTACTTC
CASLSAGGQNIQYF
>TRBJ2-1|TRBV7-9|-|-
TGTGCCAGCAGCCCGGGGTACTCCTACAATGAGCAGTTCTTC
CASSPGYSYNEQFF
>TRBJ1-1|TRBV28|-|-
TGTGCCAGCAGTTCCGACTGGAAGAACACTGAAGCTTTCTTT
CASSSDWKNTEAFF
>TRBJ2-5|TRBV5-4|-|-
TGTGCCAGCAGCTCACTAGCTAAAGAGACCCAGTACTTC
CASSSLAKETQYF
>TRBJ1-6|TRBV7-9|TRBD1|-
TGTGCCAGCAGCCTGGGACAGGAGAATTCACCCCTCCACTTT
CASSLGQENSPLHF
>TRBJ1-1|TRBV27|TRBD1|-
TGTGCCAGCAGTGTAACAGGGGGCCAATTTGAAGCTTTCTTT
CASSVTGGQFEAFF
>TRBJ2-1|TRBV9|-|-
TGTGCCAGCAGCGTGCCTGACTCCTTTGAGCAGTTCTTC
CASSVPDSFEQFF
>TRBJ2-5|TRBV10-1|-|-
TGCGCCAGCAGTCCAGGGGTAACAGAGACCCAGTACTTC
CASSPGVTETQYF
>TRBJ2-1|TRBV5-1|TRBD2|-
TGCGCCAGCAGAGATGGGAGCGGGACCTACAATGAGCAGTTCTTC
CASRDGSGTYNEQFF
>TRBJ2-2|TRBV18|-|once
TGTGCCAGCTCACCAAGACGGAGCACCGGGGAGCTGTTTTTT
CASSPRRSTGELFF
>TRBJ2-5|TRBV2|TRBD1|once
TGTGCCAGCAGGGGTGGACAGGGAGTTTCGGAGACCCAGTACTTC
CASRGGQGVSETQYF
>TRBJ2-3|TRBV5-1|TRBD1|-
TGCGCCAGCGCCCAGGGGGACCCACATACAGATACGCAGTATTTT
CASAQGDPHTDTQYF
>TRBJ1-2|TRBV29-1|-|-
TGCAGCGTTGAAGTTAGCGGACCTTCTAACTATGGCTACACCTTC
CSVEVSGPSNYGYTF
>TRBJ2-7|TRBV6-5|TRBD1|-
TGTGCCAGCAGTTTTTTGGACAGGGCATCCTACGAGCAGTACTTC
CASSFLDRASYEQYF
>TRBJ2-1|TRBV4-1|-|once
TGCGCCAGCAGCCAAGCCCCCCCAGCGGGCCTCTACAATGAGCAGTTCTTC
CASSQAPPAGLYNEQFF
>TRBJ1-5|TRBV28|-|-
TGTGCCAGCAGTTTATCCCACAGGGTGGGGCAGCCCCAGCATTTT
CASSLSHRVGQPQHF
>TRBJ1-6|TRBV6-1|-|few
TGTGCCAGCAGTGAAGTTATTCAGGGGACGAATTCACCCCTCCACTTT
CASSEVIQGTNSPLHF
>TRBJ1-1|TRBV14|-|-
TGTGCCAGCAGTAGAGGCAGGGGCACTGAAGCTTTCTTT
CASSRGRGTEAFF
>TRBJ2-2|TRBV4-1|TRBD1|-
TGCGCCAGCAGCCAAGGGACAGGGGGTCCCGGGGAGCTGTTTTTT
CASSQGTGGPGELFF
>TRBJ1-2|TRBV28|-|once
TGTGCCAGCAGGACAGAAGCCTATGGCTACACCTTC
CASRTEAYGYTF
>TRBJ1-3|TRBV5-8|TRBD1|-
TGTGCCAGCAGCTTTGACAGGGCTGACTCTGGAAACACCATATATTTT
CASSFDRADSGNTIYF
>TRBJ1-2|TRBV19|TRBD1|few
TGTGCCAGTAGTCCCGCCCATAGACAGGGTGCTGGCTACACCTTC
CASSPAHRQGAGYTF
>TRBJ1-2|TRBV6-5|-|-
TGTGCCAGCAGTTACTCGAGCAGGGATGGCTACACCTTC
CASSYSSRDGYTF
>TRBJ2-7|TRBV15|TRBD2|-
TGTGCCACCAGTCCCGGGGGGGTCAGCTCCTACGAGCAGTACTTC
CATSPGGVSSYEQYF
>TRBJ2-7|TRBV5-1|TRBD2|-
TGCGCCAGCAGCTCGGCGGGACTAGCGGGAGGGAGCGCCTACGAGCAGTACTTC
CASSSAGLAGGSAYEQYF